This T cell receptor beta chain stems from a study of post-analysis software for immune sequencing data. About the research overall: Recorded disease courses covered relapsing-remitting, secondary progressive and progressive-relapsing multiple sclerosis. Some patients had no subtype annotation.

About this clonotype: What it recognizes is unknown. A junction end diverges from the germline sequence, so it may reflect a read error.

Notes on the study in general: The study found TRBV5-6, TRBV5-1 and TRBV20-1 among about five TRBV segments more frequent in patients than controls.

Carried by the TCR beta cDNA libraries were unique molecular identifiers. Using its own MiXCR run on the PCR reads, TCRdb lists one record per CDR3 protein. The data contain fewer than 900,000 distinct CDR3 sequences, under 60% of them seen just once; the ten biggest clones take up roughly 4.9%. Germline values: CDR1 SGHVS, CDR2 FQNEAQ. The CDR3 is made up of 14 amino acids. The sequence came from a girl aged 5-17 years with multiple sclerosis. The V call is TRBV7-8, the J call TRBJ2-7; D possibly uses TRBD1 or TRBD2 (5 bases each). Specimen: blood. In DNA form, the CDR3 reads TGTACCAGCAGCCCCAGGGACGACTCCTACGAGCAGTACTTC. Translation gives CTSSPRDDSYEQYF.